The 27 T cell receptor beta chains in this list originate from one sample, sequenced in a study of T cell changes during pregnancy in multiple sclerosis. Profiling relied on immunoSEQ multiplex PCR, and the TCRdb table lists in-frame clones only, not all of them. Here the sample spans just over 65,000 clones, roughly 89% being singletons. The sample was peripheral blood, taken in the second trimester of pregnancy. These receptors all stem from a female donor with multiple sclerosis, enrolled in a pregnancy study.

The chain couples TRBV10-2 to TRBJ2-5; D call uncertain. The CDR3 loop spans 12 amino acids. Trimming took off 4 bases at V and 2 bases at J, with 5 bases between the two ends. CDR1 WSHSY and CDR2 SAAADI come from the germline V gene. The CDR3 DNA reads TGCGCCAGCAGTGGGCCGCAAGAGACCCAGTACTTC. Translated, it gives CASSGPQETQYF.

J is TRBJ1-2 and V is TRBV6-6; D is possibly TRBD1 (6 bases). The V gene lost 5 bases and the J gene lost 3 bases, with 13 bases spanning the gap. From germline, CDR1 is MNHNY and CDR2 SVGAGI (reference sequence). CDR3 length: 14 residues. CDR3 residues: CASSDNRVYYGYTF. The DNA for the CDR3 is TGTGCCAGCAGTGATAACAGGGTTTACTATGGCTACACCTTC.

The chain links TRBV6-1 to TRBJ2-1, with D tentatively TRBD1 (6 bases). Germline loops: CDR1 MNHNS, CDR2 SASEGT. This CDR3 spans 15 amino acids. The V gene lost 5 bases and the J gene lost 1 base, with 12 bases spanning the gap. CDR3 sequence reads: CASSKYRASYNEQFF. The CDR3 coding sequence is TGTGCCAGCAGTAAATACAGGGCGTCCTACAATGAGCAGTTCTTC.

This chain connects TRBV29-1 to TRBJ1-5; 9 bases line up with TRBD1. Germline CDR1 reads SQVTM; CDR2 reads ANQGSEA. After removal of 6 bases from V and 7 bases from J, the junction contained 13 bases not matched to a gene. The CDR3 is 15 amino acids. CDR3 in amino acids: CSVQPAQGAGQPQHF. DNA for the CDR3: TGCAGCGTCCAACCCGCACAGGGGGCAGGACAGCCCCAGCATTTT. Full variable domain (rest looked up from reference TRBV29-1 and TRBJ1-5): SAVISQKPSRDICQRGTSLTIQCQVDSQVTMMFWYRQQPGQSLTLIATANQGSEATYESGFVIDKFPISRPNLTFSTLTVSNMSPEDSSIYLCSVQPAQGAGQPQHFGDGTRLSIL.

The chain employs TRBV6-1 and TRBJ2-3; D might be TRBD1 (6 bases). The V and J ends lost 4 bases and 2 bases respectively, with 10 bases between them. The germline V gene has CDR1 MNHNS and CDR2 SASEGT. The CDR3 has 14 residues. The CDR3 bases are TGTGCCAGCAGTGCCCGGACAGTCACAGATACGCAGTATTTT. It encodes CASSARTVTDTQYF.

J is TRBJ2-3 and V is TRBV6-1, with TRBD1 as a possible D gene (6 bases). CDR3 length equals 15 residues. Germline values: CDR1 MNHNS, CDR2 SASEGT. V was clipped by 3 bases and J by 2 bases, with 12 bases between them. In DNA, the CDR3 is TGTGCCAGCAGTGACTGGGGGCGCTCCACAGATACGCAGTATTTT. Translated: CASSDWGRSTDTQYF.

The chain recombines TRBV30 with TRBJ1-5, with no clear D. CDR1 is GTSNPN, CDR2 SVGIG, per germline (reference sequence). The CDR3 spans 13 residues. V was pared by 0 bases and J by 7 bases, with 10 bases between. This CDR3 is CAWSVQHGQPQHF. In DNA, the CDR3 is TGTGCCTGGAGTGTACAGCATGGCCAGCCCCAGCATTTT.

This clone has just one count. J is TRBJ2-3 and V is TRBV7-9; D is possibly TRBD1 (6 bases). Germline V gives CDR1 SEHNR, CDR2 FQNEAQ (reference sequence). The germline V and J ends were trimmed by 7 bases and 6 bases, with 23 bases remaining between them. The CDR3 covers 16 residues. The CDR3 is CASTPTYRAKGDTQYF. In nucleotides, the CDR3 is TGTGCCAGCACCCCTACATACAGGGCAAAAGGGGATACGCAGTATTTT. Drawing the rest from reference TRBV7-9 and TRBJ2-3, the complete variable domain is DTGVSQNPRHKITKRGQNVTFRCDPISEHNRLYWYRQTLGQGPEFLTYFQNEAQLEKSRLLSDRFSAERPKGSFSTLEIQRTEQGDSAMYLCASTPTYRAKGDTQYFGPGTRLTVL.

V is TRBV6-5 and J is TRBJ1-2; 7 positions match TRBD1. The germline V gene encodes CDR1 MNHEY and CDR2 SVGAGI. J gave up 6 bases and V 0 bases, and 4 bases lay outside the gene matches. The CDR3 sequence is 14 residues long. The CDR3 reads CASSYSGQGDGYTF. The CDR3 DNA follows: TGTGCCAGCAGTTACTCGGGGCAGGGGGATGGCTACACCTTC.

V is TRBV29-1 and J is TRBJ2-5; TRBD1 matches at 7 bases. CDR3 size: 12 residues. The junction had 5 bases not matched to a gene; V was cut back by 5 bases and J by 5 bases. Germline V gene sequence: CDR1 SQVTM, CDR2 ANQGSEA. CDR3 sequence (DNA): TGCAGCGTTCGCCAGACAGGGGAGACCCAGTACTTC. Protein sequence: CSVRQTGETQYF.

The chain uses TRBV5-1 and TRBJ1-4; 7 nucleotides line up with TRBD1. Germline CDR1 and CDR2: SGHRS and YFSETQ. Trimming took 0 bases from V and 2 from J; bases not matched to a gene: 1. This CDR3 is 15 amino acids long. The CDR3 loop reads CASSLGGQTNEKLFF. The CDR3 DNA reads as TGCGCCAGCAGCTTGGGGGGACAGACTAATGAAAAACTGTTTTTT.

This clone was recorded only once. This chain joins TRBV5-6 and TRBJ1-6, with TRBD1 identical over 8 bases. The germline CDR1 and CDR2 sequences are SGHDT and YYEEEE. Trimming removed 2 bases from V and 6 bases from J; junction bases left unmatched: 4. The CDR3 is 15 amino acids. CDR3 protein: CASSLDRGLNSPLHF. The CDR3 DNA follows: TGTGCCAGCAGCTTAGACAGGGGCCTTAATTCACCCCTCCACTTT.

With regard to this clone: A junction end diverges from the germline sequence, so it may reflect a read error. J is TRBJ1-6 and V is TRBV25-1; D remains unclear. CDR1 is MGHDK, CDR2 SYGVNS, per germline. The CDR3 is 15 amino acids. DNA of the CDR3: TGTGCCAGCAGTGAATCAGTAGAGGGATATTCACCCCTCTACTTT. Its translation: CASSESVEGYSPLYF.

The chain links TRBV5-6 to TRBJ1-6; TRBD1 matches at 7 bases. The trim removed 4 bases at V and 5 bases at J, leaving 6 bases unmatched. Germline V gives CDR1 SGHDT, CDR2 YYEEEE. The CDR3 has 15 residues. The CDR3 here is CASSRVTGNNSPLHF. CDR3 DNA sequence: TGTGCCAGCAGCAGAGTGACAGGGAATAATTCACCCCTCCACTTT.

The chain carries TRBV10-3 and TRBJ2-3; maybe TRBD2 (6 bases). From germline, CDR1 is ENHRY and CDR2 SYGVKD. The germline V and J ends were trimmed by 2 bases and 1 base, with 10 bases remaining between them. The CDR3 runs 15 residues. The CDR3 DNA reads TGTGCCATCAGTGAGCCCTGGAGGGGCACAGATACGCAGTATTTT. It is translated as CAISEPWRGTDTQYF.

V is TRBV7-3 and J is TRBJ2-1, with 7 positions matching TRBD1. Germline assignment: CDR1 SGHTA and CDR2 FQGTGA. CDR3 length: 20 residues. The V segment lost 2 bases and the J segment 0 bases; nucleotides outside the gene matches: 16. The CDR3 region has the DNA TGTGCCAGCAGCTTAGAGCCGACAGGGTGGAAACGTAGCTCCTACAATGAGCAGTTCTTC. This sequence encodes CASSLEPTGWKRSSYNEQFF. Combining the CDR3 with reference TRBV7-3 and TRBJ2-1 gives the whole variable domain GAGVSQTPSNKVTEKGKYVELRCDPISGHTALYWYRQSLGQGPEFLIYFQGTGAADDSGLPNDRFFAVRPEGSVSTLKIQRTERGDSAVYLCASSLEPTGWKRSSYNEQFFGPGTRLTVL.

This chain connects TRBV9 to TRBJ1-4; TRBD1 agrees at 7 bases. V lost 4 bases and J lost 3; bases outside the gene matches: 6. Looked up from germline, CDR1 is SGDLS and CDR2 is YYNGEE. CDR3 length: 15 residues. Here the CDR3 reads CASSYLGQANEKLFF. The DNA of the CDR3 is TGTGCCAGCAGCTACCTAGGACAGGCTAATGAAAAACTGTTTTTT.

The V call is TRBV10-3, the J call TRBJ2-2, with TRBD1 identical over 9 bases. The CDR3 has 14 residues. V shed 6 bases, J shed 5 bases, and the junction held 4 bases outside the gene matches. Germline loops: CDR1 ENHRY, CDR2 SYGVKD. DNA of the CDR3: TGTGCCATCAGGGGACAGGGAAGAACCGGGGAGCTGTTTTTT. Amino acid sequence: CAIRGQGRTGELFF.

The CDR3 region has the DNA TGTGCCAGCAGCCAAGACTTACTAGCGGGGGGGCAGACGCAGTATTTT. Residues: CASSQDLLAGGQTQYF. The chain is built from TRBV4-2 and TRBJ2-3; TRBD2 matches at 13 bases. CDR1 and CDR2 from the germline V gene are LGHNA and YNFKEQ. The CDR3 has 16 residues. The J segment lost 9 bases and the V segment lost 0 bases, leaving 6 bases of the junction unmatched.

This clone occurred once. The rearrangement links TRBV18 to TRBJ2-3; perhaps TRBD2 as D (6 bases). The germline V gene encodes CDR1 KGHSH and CDR2 LQKENI. The CDR3 extends over 16 amino acids. The V end lost 0 bases, the J end lost 1 base, and 11 bases lay between the germline ends. The CDR3 loop is CASSPPGLPGTDTQYF. The CDR3 DNA sequence: TGTGCCAGCTCACCACCGGGACTGCCTGGCACAGATACGCAGTATTTT.

The chain has TRBV11-2 and TRBJ1-1; D uncertain. V was trimmed by 3 bases and J by 1 base, leaving 18 bases between them. In germline, CDR1 is SGHAT, CDR2 FQNNGV. This CDR3 comprises 17 residues. As DNA, the CDR3 is TGTGCCAGCAGCTTGTGGTTCTTCGAGGCCCCGAACACTGAAGCTTTCTTT. Amino acid sequence: CASSLWFFEAPNTEAFF.

This chain connects TRBV18 to TRBJ1-5; 10 bases agree with TRBD1. The CDR3 runs to 15 residues. Germline trimming cut 3 bases from V and 1 base from J; bases unmatched to any gene: 0. CDR1 is KGHSH and CDR2 is LQKENI in the germline V gene. The CDR3 DNA reads TGTGCCAGCTCACCGGGACAGGGGAGCAATCAGCCCCAGCATTTT. Residues: CASSPGQGSNQPQHF. The complete variable domain, with remaining parts taken from reference TRBV18 and TRBJ1-5, reads NAGVMQNPRHLVRRRGQEARLRCSPMKGHSHVYWYRQLPEEGLKFMVYLQKENIIDESGMPKERFSAEFPKEGPSILRIQQVVRGDSAAYFCASSPGQGSNQPQHFGDGTRLSIL.

The chain combines TRBV19 with TRBJ1-5, with 12 positions matching TRBD1. V lost 8 bases, J lost 6 bases, and 5 bases stayed unmatched. In germline, CDR1 is LNHDA, CDR2 SQIVND (reference sequence). CDR3 length: 14 amino acids. The CDR3: CASAGTGGGQPQHF. As DNA, the CDR3 is TGTGCCAGTGCCGGGACAGGGGGCGGTCAGCCCCAGCATTTT. The full variable domain, rest sourced from reference TRBV19 and TRBJ1-5, is DGGITQSPKYLFRKEGQNVTLSCEQNLNHDAMYWYRQDPGQGLRLIYYSQIVNDFQKGDIAEGYSVSREKKESFPLTVTSAQKNPTAFYLCASAGTGGGQPQHFGDGTRLSIL.

The chain carries TRBV2 and TRBJ1-5, with D unresolved. This CDR3 comprises 16 residues. The germline V gene encodes CDR1 SNHLY and CDR2 FYNNEI. V was trimmed by 5 bases and J by 7 bases, leaving 21 bases between them. The CDR3 DNA sequence: TGTGCCAGCAGTCACTCATTTTCAGGAGGAGGCCAGCCCCAGCATTTT. Amino acids: CASSHSFSGGGQPQHF.

The CDR3 loop is CASSQDRGLAGATDTQYF. CDR3 sequence (DNA): TGCGCCAGCAGCCAAGATAGGGGACTAGCGGGGGCCACAGATACGCAGTATTTT. The gene calls are TRBV4-3 and TRBJ2-3, with TRBD2 matching over 14 bases. This CDR3 has 18 residues. CDR1 and CDR2 (germline): LGHNA, YSLEER. V lost 0 bases to trimming and J lost 2 bases; unmatched junction nucleotides: 4.

The chain is built from TRBV19 and TRBJ1-3; maybe TRBD1 (5 bases). The CDR3 has 12 amino acids. Germline loops: CDR1 LNHDA, CDR2 SQIVND (reference sequence). Between the trimmed V and J ends, which lost 9 bases and 8 bases, there was a span of 14 bases. The CDR3 spells CASAPGGYTIYF. The CDR3 DNA is TGTGCCAGCGCACCGGGGGGATACACCATATATTTT.

The J gene is TRBJ2-1, the V gene TRBV4-3; TRBD1 might be the D (6 bases). The germline V gene has CDR1 LGHNA and CDR2 YSLEER. The germline V and J ends were trimmed by 0 bases and 12 bases, with 15 bases remaining between them. The CDR3 contains 14 residues. The CDR3 protein is CASSQDIPQGGQFF. The DNA for the CDR3 is TGCGCCAGCAGCCAAGATATACCACAGGGTGGGCAGTTCTTC.